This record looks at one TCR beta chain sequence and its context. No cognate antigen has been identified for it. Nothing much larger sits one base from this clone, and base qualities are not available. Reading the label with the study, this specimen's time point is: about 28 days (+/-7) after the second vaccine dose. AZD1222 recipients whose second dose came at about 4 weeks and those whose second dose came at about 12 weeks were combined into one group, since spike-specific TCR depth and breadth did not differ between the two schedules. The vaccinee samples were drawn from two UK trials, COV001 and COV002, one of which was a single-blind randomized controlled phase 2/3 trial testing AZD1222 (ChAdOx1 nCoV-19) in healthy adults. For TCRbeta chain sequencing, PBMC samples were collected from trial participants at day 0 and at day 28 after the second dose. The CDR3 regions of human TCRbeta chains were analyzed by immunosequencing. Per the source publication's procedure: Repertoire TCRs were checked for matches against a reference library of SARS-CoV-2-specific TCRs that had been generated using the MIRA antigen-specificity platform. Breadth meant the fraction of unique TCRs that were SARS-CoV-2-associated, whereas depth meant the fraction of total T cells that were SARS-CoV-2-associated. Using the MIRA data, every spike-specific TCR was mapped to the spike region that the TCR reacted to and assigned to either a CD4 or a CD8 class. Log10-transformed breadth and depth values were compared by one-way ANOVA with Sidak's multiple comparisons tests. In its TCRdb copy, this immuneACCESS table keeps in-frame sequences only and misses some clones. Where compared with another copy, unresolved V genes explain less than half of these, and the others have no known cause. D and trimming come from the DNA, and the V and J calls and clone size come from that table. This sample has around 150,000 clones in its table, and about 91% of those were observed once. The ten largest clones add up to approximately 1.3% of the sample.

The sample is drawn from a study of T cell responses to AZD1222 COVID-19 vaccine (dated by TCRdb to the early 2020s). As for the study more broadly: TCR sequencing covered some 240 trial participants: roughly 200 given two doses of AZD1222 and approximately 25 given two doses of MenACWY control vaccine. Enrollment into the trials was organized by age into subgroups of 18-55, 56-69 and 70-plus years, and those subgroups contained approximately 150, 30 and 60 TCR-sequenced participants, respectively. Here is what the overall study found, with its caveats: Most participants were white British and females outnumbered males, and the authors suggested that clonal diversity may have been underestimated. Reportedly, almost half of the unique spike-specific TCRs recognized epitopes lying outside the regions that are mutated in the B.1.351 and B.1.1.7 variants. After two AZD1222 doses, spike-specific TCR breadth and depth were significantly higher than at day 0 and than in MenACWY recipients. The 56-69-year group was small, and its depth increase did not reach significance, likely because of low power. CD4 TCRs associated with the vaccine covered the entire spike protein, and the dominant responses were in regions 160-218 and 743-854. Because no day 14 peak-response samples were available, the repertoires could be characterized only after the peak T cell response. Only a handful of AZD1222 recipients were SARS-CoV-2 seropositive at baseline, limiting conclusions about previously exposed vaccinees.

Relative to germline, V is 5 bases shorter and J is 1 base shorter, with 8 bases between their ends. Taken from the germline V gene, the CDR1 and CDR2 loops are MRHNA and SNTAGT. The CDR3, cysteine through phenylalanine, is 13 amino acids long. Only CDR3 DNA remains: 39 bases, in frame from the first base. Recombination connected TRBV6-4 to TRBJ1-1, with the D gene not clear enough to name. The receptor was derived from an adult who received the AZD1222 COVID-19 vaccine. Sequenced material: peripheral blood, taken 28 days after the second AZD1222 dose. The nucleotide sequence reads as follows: TGTGCCAGCAGTTTATACGAGAACACTGAAGCTTTCTTT. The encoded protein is CASSLYENTEAFF.